These 2 T cell receptor beta chains were sequenced from one sample in a study of blood T cell repertoires in COVID-19. Data came from immunoSEQ multiplex PCR; TCRdb stores just in-frame clones and leaves some out. Here the sample spans approximately 170,000 clones, about nine tenths being singletons. Input material: peripheral blood. These TCRs come from a man younger than 45 with acute or convalescent COVID-19.

The gene calls are TRBV12-3 or TRBV12-4 and TRBJ1-1; D might be TRBD1 (5 bases). The CDR3 totals 13 residues. V was trimmed by 6 bases and J by 6 bases, leaving 14 bases between them. CDR3 amino acids: CASSRWRGAEAFF. In DNA, the CDR3 is TGTGCCAGCAGCCGGTGGAGGGGCGCTGAAGCTTTCTTT.

The V gene is TRBV12-3 or TRBV12-4, the J gene TRBJ2-6; the D is unclear. Trimming stripped 2 bases from V and 18 bases from J, with 14 bases between. This CDR3 comprises 12 residues. As DNA, the CDR3 is TGTGCCAGCAGTTTAACGCGTCAGGTTCCGACTTTC. It translates to CASSLTRQVPTF.